This TCR beta chain was documented in a study of OX40 agonist ivuxolimab in advanced cancers. The germline V gene has CDR1 SNHLY and CDR2 FYNNEI. This CDR3 region has 16 residues. V lost 3 bases and J lost 0, with 9 bases in between. Profiling relied on immunoSEQ multiplex PCR, and the TCRdb table lists in-frame clones only, not all of them. Of about 77,000 clones listed, over 75% are singletons. V usage is TRBV2 and J usage is TRBJ2-6; D is undetermined. The receptor's source is an adult with an advanced solid tumor such as melanoma, head and neck, liver or kidney cancer. The material sequenced was CD4+ or CD8+ T cells sorted from blood, taken in a trial of the OX40 agonist ivuxolimab. The CDR3 reads CASSDAGGSGANVLTF. In DNA form, the CDR3 reads TGTGCCAGCAGTGACGCCGGCGGCTCTGGGGCCAACGTCCTGACTTTC.